The 2 T cell receptor beta chains listed next were all sequenced from one sample in a study of neurological immune-mediated disorders. TCRdb processed the 5' RACE reads anew with MiXCR; each CDR3 protein has one entry. In the table there are tens of thousands of distinct CDR3 sequences, less than 5.5% of which are singletons. Sequencing used PBMCs. These receptors were obtained from a man in his late teens or twenties with multiple sclerosis.

This clonotype was seen at least ten times. V gene TRBV5-5 combines with J gene TRBJ2-3; D is possibly TRBD2 (5 bases). V lost 3 bases to trimming and J lost 7 bases, with 12 bases between them. The CDR3 extends over 13 amino acids. The germline CDR1 and CDR2 sequences are SGHKS and YYEKEE (reference sequence). CDR3 protein: CASSSGGFNTQYF. Here the CDR3 DNA reads TGTGCCAGCAGCTCTGGCGGGTTTAATACGCAGTATTTT. The full variable domain, rest sourced from reference TRBV5-5 and TRBJ2-3, is DAGVTQSPTHLIKTRGQQVTLRCSPISGHKSVSWYQQVLGQGPQFIFQYYEKEERGRGNFPDRFSARQFPNYSSELNVNALLLGDSALYLCASSSGGFNTQYFGPGTRLTVL.

This clonotype was counted at least ten times. The chain uses TRBV2 and TRBJ1-3, with a possible D match to TRBD1 (6 bases). Trimming took off 7 bases at V and 0 bases at J, with 19 bases between the two ends. In germline, CDR1 is SNHLY, CDR2 FYNNEI. This CDR3 has 17 residues. The CDR3 DNA sequence: TGTGCCAGCACCCTCACCGGGACACCAAACTCTGGAAACACCATATATTTT. Translated: CASTLTGTPNSGNTIYF.